The rows below give T cell receptor beta chains drawn from one sample of a study of cytomegalovirus exposure and HLA in healthy donors. Clones were sequenced by immunoSEQ multiplex PCR, and TCRdb holds only the in-frame ones, with some missing. The sample shows about 130,000 clones, about 10% of them seen only once. Specimen: PBMCs. The receptors come from a woman between 18 and 29 years old in good health and CMV-seropositive. Each CDR3 is given with its conserved first and last residue. D genes are given only for firm matches. Clone size is given for some rows only: seen once, a few or many times, or a class if the clone is expanded.

. | TRBJ1-2 | TRBV10-3 | 11 | . | CAISGEGGYTF | TGTGCCATCAGTGGCGAGGGCGGCTACACCTTC
. | TRBJ2-7 | TRBV5-1 | 17 | TRBD2 | CASSLESGLAGADEQYF | TGCGCCAGCAGCTTGGAGTCCGGACTAGCGGGAGCGGACGAGCAGTACTTC
. | TRBJ1-5 | TRBV28 | 10 | . | CASGAQPQHF | TGTGCCAGCGGGGCCCAGCCCCAGCATTTT
. | TRBJ2-1 | TRBV5-1 | 15 | TRBD1 | CASNPQTGSYNEQFF | TGCGCCAGCAACCCCCAGACAGGGTCTTACAATGAGCAGTTCTTC
. | TRBJ1-1 | TRBV7-2 | 13 | TRBD1 | CASSLWQGAEAFF | TGTGCCAGCAGCTTATGGCAGGGGGCTGAAGCTTTCTTT
few | TRBJ1-1 | TRBV28 | 13 | . | CASSFGGATEAFF | TGTGCCAGCAGTTTTGGGGGGGCCACTGAAGCTTTCTTT
few | TRBJ1-3 | TRBV9 | 16 | . | CASSVAEQLSGNTIYF | TGTGCCAGCAGCGTAGCTGAACAGCTCTCTGGAAACACCATATATTTT
. | TRBJ1-5 | TRBV2 | 14 | TRBD1 | CASNRGTEGQPQHF | TGTGCCAGCAATCGAGGGACAGAAGGTCAGCCCCAGCATTTT
. | TRBJ2-5 | TRBV6-1 | 14 | TRBD2 | CASSGGLATETQYF | TGTGCCAGCAGTGGGGGACTAGCGACGGAGACCCAGTACTTC
few | TRBJ1-4 | TRBV7-9 | 18 | . | CASSLGGQWATTNEKLFF | TGTGCCAGCAGCTTAGGCGGACAGTGGGCTACAACTAATGAAAAACTGTTTTTT